This T cell receptor (beta chain) was obtained from a study of post-analysis software for immune sequencing data (dated by TCRdb to between 2015 and 2016). For context, the study as a whole: Relapsing-remitting, secondary progressive and progressive-relapsing multiple sclerosis were recorded as disease courses, and subtype annotation was lacking for some patients. The patient repertoires were set against around eleven previously published healthy control repertoires from donors whose ages ranged from roughly 6 to 27 years. A subset of samples was prepared in parallel using single-end sample barcoding, then pooled and co-amplified after Illumina adapter ligation. General conclusions and limits of the study: The multiple sclerosis patient group was slightly younger than the control group. About five TRBV segments, including TRBV5-6, TRBV5-1 and TRBV20-1, were significantly more frequent in patients than controls. Compared with controls, multiple sclerosis patients had significantly lower normalized Chao1 diversity, a finding suggesting substantial peripheral T-cell clonal expansion. Strong co-clustering of samples prepared in the same batch was shown by direct clustering with F measure, prompting a batch-effect correction.

Including cysteine and phenylalanine, the CDR3 has 15 amino acids. The entry retains the CDR3 DNA only, 45 bases that are in frame from base 1. Germline trimming amounts to 4 bases on V and 4 bases on J, with 11 as the count of junction bases outside the gene matches. Based on the germline V gene, the CDR1 and CDR2 sequences are SGHRS and YFSETQ. Library preparation employed PCR. TCRdb names Illumina HiSeq 2500 as the instrument used. To reduce PCR and sequencing biases, unique molecular identifiers were built into the TCR beta cDNA libraries. Roughly 500,000 cDNA molecules were obtained per 1 to 10 million input T cells, so each molecule approximated one T cell. The patient libraries were prepared and sequenced with the same protocol used for the earlier healthy control dataset. Samples belonging to the same batch were prepared together, multiplexed and sequenced on a shared HiSeq lane. The study's processing was this. Raw barcoded reads were processed with MIGEC, and single-read molecular identifier groups were discarded before consensus assembly and CDR3 extraction. VDJtools was used for post-analysis of the clonotype tables, and diversity was normalized by down-sampling every dataset to the size of the smallest sample. Repertoire overlap clustering matched CDR3 amino acid but not nucleotide sequences to correct batch-related cross-sample contamination. The public reads were reprocessed in TCRdb via fastp at Q25 and MiXCR, keeping in-frame beta chains. Entries that share a CDR3 protein sequence are merged under the most common genes and DNA. Clone size and V and J calls follow TCRdb, not the original study. The table for this sample lists hundreds of thousands of distinct CDR3 sequences; less than 35% of them were counted only once. 0.56% of the sample belongs to the ten largest clones.

This clonotype appeared a few times. There is no known antigen for this receptor. No quality values exist for individual bases; no much larger clone is one base distant. TCR beta repertoires were profiled from peripheral blood of more than ten young patients with multiple sclerosis to demonstrate the VDJtools post-analysis software. The multiple sclerosis patients were children and adolescents between about 6 and 16 years of age. The sequence came from a girl between 10 and 17 years old with multiple sclerosis. This chain joins TRBV5-1 to TRBJ2-7; 7 nucleotides in the junction match TRBD1. Sequenced material: blood. The CDR3 protein is CASSQGQTPRYEQYF. The bases are TGCGCCAGCAGCCAGGGACAGACCCCTCGTTACGAGCAGTACTTC.